The T cell receptor (beta chain) under discussion was sequenced for a study of blood T cells in healthy people across ages. Study results and caveats: Expanded clonotype changes were possibly confounded by unknown donor CMV status.

Alongside a J-beta primer mix, a sample-barcoded 5' primer served in a second PCR lasting about 7 to 12 cycles. TCRdb used MiXCR to reprocess the 5' RACE reads, holding one entry per CDR3 protein. The sample has around 580,000 distinct CDR3 sequences; 40% to 55% are singletons. Only a few counts were recorded for this clonotype. Its target is not known. Trimming took off 2 bases at V and 1 base at J, with 10 bases between the two ends. Germline CDR1 reads SGHRS; CDR2 reads YFSETQ. CDR3 size: 14 residues. The sample taken for sequencing was blood. This sequence joins TRBV5-1 and TRBJ2-7; D is possibly TRBD1 (5 bases). This TCR was sampled from a man at least 80 years old in good health. CDR3 DNA: TGCGCCAGCAGCTTCGACAGTTCTTCCTACGAGCAGTACTTC. Protein product: CASSFDSSSYEQYF.